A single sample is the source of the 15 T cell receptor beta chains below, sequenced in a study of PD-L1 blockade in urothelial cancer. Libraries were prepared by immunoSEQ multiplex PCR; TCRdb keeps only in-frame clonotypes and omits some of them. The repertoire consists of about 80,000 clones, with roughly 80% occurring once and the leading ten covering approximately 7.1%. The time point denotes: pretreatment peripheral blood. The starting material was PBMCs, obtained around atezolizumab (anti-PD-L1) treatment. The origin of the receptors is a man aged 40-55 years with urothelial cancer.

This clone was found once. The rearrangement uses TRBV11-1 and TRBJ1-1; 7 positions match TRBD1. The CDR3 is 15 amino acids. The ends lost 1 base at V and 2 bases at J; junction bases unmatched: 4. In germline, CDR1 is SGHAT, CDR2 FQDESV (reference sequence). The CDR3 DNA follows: TGTGCCAGCAGCTTAGGGGACAGACCAAACACTGAAGCTTTCTTT. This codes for CASSLGDRPNTEAFF.

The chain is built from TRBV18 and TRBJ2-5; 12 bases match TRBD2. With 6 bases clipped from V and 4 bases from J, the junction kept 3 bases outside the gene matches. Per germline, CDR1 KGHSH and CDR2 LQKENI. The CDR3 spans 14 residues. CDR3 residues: CASSSGLAGETQYF. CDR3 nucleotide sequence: TGTGCCAGCTCGTCGGGACTAGCGGGAGAGACCCAGTACTTC.

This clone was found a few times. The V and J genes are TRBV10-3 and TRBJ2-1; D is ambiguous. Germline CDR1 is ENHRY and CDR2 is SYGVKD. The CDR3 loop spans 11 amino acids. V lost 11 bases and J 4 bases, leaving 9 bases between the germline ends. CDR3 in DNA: TGTGCCGTCCAGGCATACAATGAGCAGTTCTTC. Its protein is CAVQAYNEQFF.

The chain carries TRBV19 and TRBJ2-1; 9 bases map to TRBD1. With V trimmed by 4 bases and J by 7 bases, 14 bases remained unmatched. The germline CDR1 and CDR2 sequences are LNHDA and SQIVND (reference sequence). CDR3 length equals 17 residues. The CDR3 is CASSKSTTGGGRNEQFF. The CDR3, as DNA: TGTGCCAGTAGTAAATCCACGACAGGGGGGGGACGGAATGAGCAGTTCTTC.

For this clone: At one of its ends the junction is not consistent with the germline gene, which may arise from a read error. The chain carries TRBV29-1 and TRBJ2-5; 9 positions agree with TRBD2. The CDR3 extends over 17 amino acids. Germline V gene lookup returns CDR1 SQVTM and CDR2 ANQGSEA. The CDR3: CSVEAGGSVAAQETQYF. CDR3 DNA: TGCAGCGTCGAAGCGGGGGGTTCCGTCGCCGCGCAAGAGACCCAGTACTTC. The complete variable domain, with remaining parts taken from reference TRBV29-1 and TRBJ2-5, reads SAVISQKPSRDICQRGTSLTIQCQVDSQVTMMFWYRQQPGQSLTLIATANQGSEATYESGFVIDKFPISRPNLTFSTLTVSNMSPEDSSIYLCSVEAGGSVAAQETQYFGPGTRLLVL.

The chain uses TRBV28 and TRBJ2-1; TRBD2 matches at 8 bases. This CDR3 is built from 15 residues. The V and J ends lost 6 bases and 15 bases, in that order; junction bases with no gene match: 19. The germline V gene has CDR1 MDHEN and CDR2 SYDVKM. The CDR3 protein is CASSLTPPGLGVWFF. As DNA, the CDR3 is TGTGCCAGCAGCCTAACTCCACCGGGACTAGGGGTCTGGTTCTTC.

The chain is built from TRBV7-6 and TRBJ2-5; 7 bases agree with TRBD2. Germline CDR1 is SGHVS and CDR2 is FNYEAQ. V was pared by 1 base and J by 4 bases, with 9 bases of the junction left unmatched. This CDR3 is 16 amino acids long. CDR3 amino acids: CASSLEGSGGGETQYF. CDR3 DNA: TGTGCCAGCAGCTTAGAGGGCTCGGGAGGAGGAGAGACCCAGTACTTC.

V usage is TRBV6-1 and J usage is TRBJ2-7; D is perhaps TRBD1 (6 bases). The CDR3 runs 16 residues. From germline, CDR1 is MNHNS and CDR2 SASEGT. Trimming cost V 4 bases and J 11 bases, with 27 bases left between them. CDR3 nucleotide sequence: TGTGCCAGCAGTGTCTCCCCAGGGGACCGATCGTTAGACGAGTACTTC. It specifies CASSVSPGDRSLDEYF.

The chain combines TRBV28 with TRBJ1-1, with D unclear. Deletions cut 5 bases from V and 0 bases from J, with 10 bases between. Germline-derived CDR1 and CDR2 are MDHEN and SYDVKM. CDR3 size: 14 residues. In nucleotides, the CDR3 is TGTGCCAGCAGTCCAGGCAACCTGAACACTGAAGCTTTCTTT. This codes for CASSPGNLNTEAFF.

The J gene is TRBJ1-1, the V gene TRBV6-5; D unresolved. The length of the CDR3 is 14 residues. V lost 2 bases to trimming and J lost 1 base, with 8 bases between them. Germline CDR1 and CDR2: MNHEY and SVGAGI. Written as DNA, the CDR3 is TGTGCCAGCAGTTACCTCCCCTCGAACACTGAAGCTTTCTTT. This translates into CASSYLPSNTEAFF.

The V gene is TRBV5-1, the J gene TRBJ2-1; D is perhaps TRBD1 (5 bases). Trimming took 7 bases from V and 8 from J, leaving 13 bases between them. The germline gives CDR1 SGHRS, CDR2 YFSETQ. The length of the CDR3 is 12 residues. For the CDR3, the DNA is TGCGCCAGCTGCCCCACAGGCGATGAGCAGTTCTTC. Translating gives CASCPTGDEQFF.

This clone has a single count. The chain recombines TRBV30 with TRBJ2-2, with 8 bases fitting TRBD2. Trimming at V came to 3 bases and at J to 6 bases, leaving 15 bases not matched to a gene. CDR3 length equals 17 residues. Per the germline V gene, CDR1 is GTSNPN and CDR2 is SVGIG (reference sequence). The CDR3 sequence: CAWSPMLAGNRPGELFF. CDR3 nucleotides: TGTGCCTGGAGCCCTATGTTAGCGGGAAATCGGCCCGGGGAGCTGTTTTTT.

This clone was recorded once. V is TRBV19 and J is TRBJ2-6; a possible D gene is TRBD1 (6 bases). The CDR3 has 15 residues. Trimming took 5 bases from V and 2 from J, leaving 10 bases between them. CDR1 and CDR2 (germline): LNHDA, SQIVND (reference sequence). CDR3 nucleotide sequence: TGTGCCAGTAGTCACAGGGCTGCTGGGGCCAACGTCCTGACTTTC. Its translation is CASSHRAAGANVLTF.

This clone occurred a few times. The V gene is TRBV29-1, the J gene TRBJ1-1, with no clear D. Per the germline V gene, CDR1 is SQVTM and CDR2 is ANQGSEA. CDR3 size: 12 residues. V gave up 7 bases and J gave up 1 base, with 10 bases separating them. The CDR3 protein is CSAGPGNTEAFF. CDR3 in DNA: TGCAGCGCCGGTCCAGGGAACACTGAAGCTTTCTTT.

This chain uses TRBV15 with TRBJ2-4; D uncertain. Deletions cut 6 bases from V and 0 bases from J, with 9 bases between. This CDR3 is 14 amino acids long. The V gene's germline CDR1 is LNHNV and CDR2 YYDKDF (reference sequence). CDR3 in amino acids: CATSTVLAKNIQYF. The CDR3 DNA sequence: TGTGCCACCAGTACGGTACTAGCCAAAAACATTCAGTACTTC.